The 20 T cell receptor beta chains reported below all come from one sample, sequenced in a study of control samples from healthy donors and cancer patients. Profiled with immunoSEQ multiplex PCR; TCRdb holds only in-frame clones, not every one. The repertoire holds about 170,000 clones, with about 90% as singletons. The sample comprised blood. These receptors all stem from a man under 40 in good health.

CDR3 DNA sequence: TGTGCCAGCCGCCTAGGTGGCGGGACTACCGGGGAGCTGTTTTTT. Its protein product is CASRLGGGTTGELFF. This chain uses TRBV6-6 with TRBJ2-2, with D perhaps TRBD2 (6 bases). Germline-derived CDR1 and CDR2 are MNHNY and SVGAGI (reference sequence). CDR3 length: 15 residues. V shed 8 bases and J shed 5 bases, with 18 bases lying between them.

The chain employs TRBV28 and TRBJ2-1, with D unresolved. CDR1 is MDHEN, CDR2 SYDVKM, per germline. V was clipped by 6 bases and J by 4 bases, with 7 bases between them. The CDR3 is 12 amino acids. The CDR3 spells CASSKEYNEQFF. DNA of the CDR3: TGTGCCAGCAGCAAGGAGTACAATGAGCAGTTCTTC. The variable domain in full, completed from reference TRBV28 and TRBJ2-1, reads DVKVTQSSRYLVKRTGEKVFLECVQDMDHENMFWYRQDPGLGLRLIYFSYDVKMKEKGDIPEGYSVSREKKERFSLILESASTNQTSMYLCASSKEYNEQFFGPGTRLTVL.

This rearrangement joins TRBV7-9 to TRBJ1-1; D gene unclear. Per germline, CDR1 SEHNR and CDR2 FQNEAQ (reference sequence). This CDR3 contains 12 residues. Deletions cut 0 bases from V and 3 bases from J, with 2 bases between. The CDR3 DNA follows: TGTGCCAGCAGCTTAGCATACACTGAAGCTTTCTTT. It translates to CASSLAYTEAFF.

The chain employs TRBV6-2 or TRBV6-3 and TRBJ1-5; 7 positions agree with TRBD1. Germline CDR1 MNHEY, CDR2 SVGEGT. The V and J ends lost 0 bases and 0 bases, in that order; junction bases with no gene match: 2. The CDR3 has 16 residues. CDR3 sequence reads: CASSYSGQYSNQPQHF. CDR3 sequence (DNA): TGTGCCAGCAGTTACTCGGGACAGTATAGCAATCAGCCCCAGCATTTT.

This chain uses TRBV3-1 (or the pseudogene TRBV3-2) with TRBJ1-5; maybe TRBD1 (6 bases). Germline CDR1 LGHDT, CDR2 YNNKEL (reference sequence). CDR3 length equals 14 residues. V lost 6 bases and J 6 bases, leaving 15 bases between the germline ends. The CDR3, as DNA: TGTGCCAGCAGTCAACAGGGCTCCAGTCAGCCCCAGCATTTT. Translated, it gives CASSQQGSSQPQHF.

The CDR3 nucleotides read TGTGCCATCAGCCAGGAGCTGAATCAGCCCCAGCATTTT. It encodes CAISQELNQPQHF. This chain links TRBV10-3 with TRBJ1-5; D is unclear. CDR3 size: 13 residues. CDR1 is ENHRY and CDR2 is SYGVKD in the germline V gene. The germline V and J ends were trimmed by 6 bases and 4 bases, with 10 bases remaining between them.

The CDR3 DNA follows: TGTGCCAGCAGTGGTGGCAGGGACAGGGGCTCCTACGAGCAGTACTTC. Translation gives CASSGGRDRGSYEQYF. The J gene is TRBJ2-7, the V gene TRBV25-1; 10 bases agree with TRBD1. J lost 0 bases, V lost 4 bases, and 6 bases had no gene match. Germline values: CDR1 MGHDK, CDR2 SYGVNS. The CDR3 has 16 residues.

The chain recombines TRBV9 with TRBJ2-3; 11 positions agree with TRBD1. CDR1 and CDR2 from the germline V gene are SGDLS and YYNGEE. There are 16 residues in the CDR3. Losses at the gene ends were 2 bases for V and 4 bases for J; bases not matched to a gene: 6. CDR3 DNA: TGTGCCAGCAGCGTGGACAGGGGACAGGGGGCAGATACGCAGTATTTT. It codes for CASSVDRGQGADTQYF.

Only one count was recorded for this clone. The J gene is TRBJ2-5, the V gene TRBV11-2; D call uncertain. V lost 7 bases and J lost 2, with 11 bases in between. Germline V gene data show CDR1 as SGHAT and CDR2 as FQNNGV. The CDR3 spans 13 residues. CDR3 sequence: CASTRGDQETQYF. The CDR3 coding sequence is TGTGCCAGCACACGAGGCGATCAAGAGACCCAGTACTTC.

The rearrangement joins TRBV3-1 (or the pseudogene TRBV3-2) to TRBJ1-3; D remains ambiguous. Looked up from germline, CDR1 is LGHDT and CDR2 is YNNKEL (reference sequence). The germline V and J ends were trimmed by 4 bases and 3 bases, with 10 bases remaining between them. CDR3 length: 14 residues. CDR3 DNA sequence: TGTGCCAGCAGCCCAAAGGTAGATGGAAACACCATATATTTT. Amino acids: CASSPKVDGNTIYF.

This clone was detected once. V gene TRBV5-6 combines with J gene TRBJ1-1; D unresolved. There are 13 residues in the CDR3. The germline V gene has CDR1 SGHDT and CDR2 YYEEEE. V was pared by 4 bases and J by 4 bases, with 11 bases between. The CDR3 reads CASSPGWGTEAFF. The CDR3 region has the DNA TGTGCCAGCAGCCCCGGGTGGGGCACTGAAGCTTTCTTT.

The chain employs TRBV28 and TRBJ1-6, with D perhaps TRBD1 (5 bases). Germline CDR1 reads MDHEN; CDR2 reads SYDVKM. The CDR3 consists of 12 residues. V was clipped by 6 bases and J by 9 bases, with 9 bases between them. In DNA, the CDR3 is TGTGCCAGCAGGGGGACGAGTTCACCCCTCCACTTT. Translating it yields CASRGTSSPLHF.

The V call is TRBV6-2 or TRBV6-3, the J call TRBJ2-1; the match to TRBD2 covers 9 bases. Trimming took 4 bases from V and 6 from J; bases not matched to a gene: 10. The CDR3 is 16 residues long. Germline assignment: CDR1 MNHEY and CDR2 SVGEGT. The CDR3 here is CASSSLAGHSRNEQFF. As DNA, the CDR3 is TGTGCCAGCAGTTCGCTAGCGGGACATTCTCGCAATGAGCAGTTCTTC.

This chain links TRBV6-6 with TRBJ2-5, with D unresolved. The length of the CDR3 is 13 residues. V lost 0 bases and J 5 bases, leaving 7 bases between the germline ends. Per the germline V gene, CDR1 is MNHNY and CDR2 is SVGAGI (reference sequence). The CDR3 nucleotides are TGTGCCAGCAGTTACTCGGGGTACGAGACCCAGTACTTC. This translates into CASSYSGYETQYF.

About this clone: The sample has other DNA sequences that encode this CDR3 too. This chain links TRBV7-8 with TRBJ1-1; possibly TRBD1 for D (5 bases). CDR1 is SGHVS, CDR2 FQNEAQ, per germline. The length of the CDR3 is 15 residues. The germline V and J ends were trimmed by 2 bases and 0 bases, with 10 bases remaining between them. The CDR3 coding sequence is TGTGCCAGCAGCTTAAAAAGGGGCATGAACACTGAAGCTTTCTTT. Amino acid sequence: CASSLKRGMNTEAFF.

The chain has TRBV6-4 and TRBJ1-6; D unclear. Germline-derived CDR1 and CDR2 are MRHNA and SNTAGT. V was pared by 3 bases and J by 13 bases, with 13 bases between. The CDR3 has 13 residues. CDR3 sequence: CASSEGTTTPLHF. Here the CDR3 DNA reads TGTGCCAGCAGTGAGGGCACAACAACTCCCCTCCACTTT.

This sequence joins TRBV19 and TRBJ1-5; D might be TRBD1 (5 bases). The CDR3 extends over 15 amino acids. The germline gives CDR1 LNHDA, CDR2 SQIVND (reference sequence). Trimming took off 0 bases at V and 6 bases at J, with 12 bases between the two ends. DNA of the CDR3: TGTGCCAGTAGTATAGATGCAGGGATATCTCAGCCCCAGCATTTT. Translated: CASSIDAGISQPQHF.

This chain connects TRBV7-9 to TRBJ2-7; 7 positions match TRBD2. With V trimmed by 2 bases and J by 1 base, 5 bases remained unmatched. CDR1 is SEHNR, CDR2 FQNEAQ, per germline (reference sequence). The length of the CDR3 is 15 residues. The CDR3 sequence: CASSLRGGESYEQYF. The DNA for the CDR3 is TGTGCCAGCAGCTTACGGGGAGGGGAATCCTACGAGCAGTACTTC.

The chain couples TRBV2 to TRBJ1-5; possibly TRBD1 for D (5 bases). The CDR3 length is 14 residues. Trimming took 4 bases from V and 6 from J, leaving 13 bases between them. CDR1 and CDR2 from the germline V gene are SNHLY and FYNNEI. This CDR3 is CASSGKGLGQPQHF. DNA of the CDR3: TGTGCCAGCAGTGGAAAGGGACTAGGTCAGCCCCAGCATTTT.

The V call is TRBV28, the J call TRBJ1-2; 7 bases align to TRBD1. CDR3 length: 12 residues. Germline CDR1 and CDR2: MDHEN and SYDVKM. Trimming cost V 5 bases and J 6 bases; bases outside gene matches: 3. This chain's CDR3 is CASSGTANGYTF. The CDR3 DNA sequence: TGTGCCAGCAGTGGGACAGCGAATGGCTACACCTTC.